The rows below give T cell receptor beta chains drawn from one sample of a study of CD8+CD57+ T cells in acquired aplastic anemia. TCRdb reprocessed the reads via MiXCR and lists one record per CDR3 protein. The sample has about 420,000 distinct CDR3 sequences, 55% to 75% seen once. The sample taken for sequencing was sorted CD4+, CD8+, or CD8+CD57+ T cells (not recorded which) from PBMCs. The receptors stem from a human donor in good health, serving as a control. Both conserved end residues are part of each CDR3. D genes are given only for firm matches. A row's size may be missing; if present it is once, few, many or a size class.

>TRBV9|-|TRBJ1-5|-
TGTGCCAGCAGCTCAGGGGTCTATAGCAATCAGCCCCAGCATTTT
CASSSGVYSNQPQHF
>TRBV5-8|many|TRBJ1-2|-
TGTGCCAGCAGCTTCCCAGGGATGGTCTATGGCTACACCTTC
CASSFPGMVYGYTF
>TRBV2|few|TRBJ1-1|-
TGTGCCAGCACCGACACGGGTTGGGACACTGAAGCTTTCTTT
CASTDTGWDTEAFF
>TRBV6-4|-|TRBJ2-7|-
TGTGCCAGCAGTCGCCACGAAGTACTGCTCGCCTGCAGTGCCCAGAGGGATCCGGCAGGCGAGCAGTACTTC
CASSRHEVLLACSAQRDPAGEQYF
>TRBV5-1|-|TRBJ2-7|TRBD1
TGCGCCAGCAGCTTGGGTTTGACAGGGGTAGGCTACGAGCAGTACTTC
CASSLGLTGVGYEQYF
>TRBV2|-|TRBJ1-2|TRBD1
TGTGCCAGCAGTGCGAGGACAGGGAAAGGCTATGCCTACACCTTC
CASSARTGKGYAYTF
>TRBV7-4|-|TRBJ2-7|TRBD2
TGTGCCAGCAGCGTCCGGGGGGATTACAACGAGCAGTACTTC
CASSVRGDYNEQYF
>TRBV20-1|many|TRBJ2-5|-
TGCAGTGCTACACTAGAGTCCCAAGAGACCCAGTACTTC
CSATLESQETQYF
>TRBV7-6|-|TRBJ2-7|-
TGTGCCAGCAGCTCCCGGACAGAACAGGGGCAGTACTTC
CASSSRTEQGQYF
>TRBV10-3|-|TRBJ2-7|TRBD1
TGTGCCATCAGGGATATAACCGGGACAGGGCTCGGCGAGCAGTACTTC
CAIRDITGTGLGEQYF
>TRBV10-3|few|TRBJ1-1|TRBD1
TGTGCCATCACTAGAAAACAGGGGGAGAACACTGAAGCTTTCTTT
CAITRKQGENTEAFF
>TRBV3-1|many|TRBJ1-2|-
TGTGCCAGCAGCCACTCCGTTGGGTCTGGCTACACCTTC
CASSHSVGSGYTF
>TRBV12-5|-|TRBJ1-1|TRBD1
TGTGCTAGCAGTTTGGGGGACAGACAGAACACTGAAGCTTTCTTT
CASSLGDRQNTEAFF
>TRBV19|many|TRBJ1-2|-
TGTGCCAGTAGTTTATGGTCTTCAGGGGACTATGGCTACACCTTC
CASSLWSSGDYGYTF
>TRBV7-4|-|TRBJ2-7|-
TGTGCCAGCAGCTCAGACGGGGAACTGAAGTTCGTGCAGTACTTC
CASSSDGELKFVQYF
>TRBV7-2|-|TRBJ2-1|TRBD1
TGTGCCAGCAGCCTAGCGACAGGGGGAAATGAAAAACTGGAGCAGTTCTTC
CASSLATGGNEKLEQFF
>TRBV20-1|-|TRBJ2-5|-
TGCAGTGCTAGTAACGAGGTCTTGGAGACCCAGTACTTC
CSASNEVLETQYF
>TRBV7-9|-|TRBJ1-6|TRBD1
TGTGCCAGCAGTGCCACAGGGGGCCGGGATTCACCCCACCACTTT
CASSATGGRDSPHHF
>TRBV9|-|TRBJ1-3|-
TGTGCCAGCAGTTCCGGGGAAGGAGGAAACACCATATATTTT
CASSSGEGGNTIYF
>TRBV12-5|-|TRBJ1-4|-
TGTGCCAGGAAAACTGGACAGATTGAAAAACTGTTTTTT
CARKTGQIEKLFF
>TRBV9|many|TRBJ1-3|-
TGTGCCAGCAGCTTCCCAGGAGGGACATCTGGAAACACCATATATTTT
CASSFPGGTSGNTIYF
>TRBV20-1|-|TRBJ1-2|-
TGCAGTGCTAGCAGAGCGGAGGGCGATGATGGCTACACCTTC
CSASRAEGDDGYTF
>TRBV7-2|-|TRBJ1-5|-
TGTGCCAGCAGCCCTAGAGACCGGGACCAGGGACTTGCTCAGCATTTT
CASSPRDRDQGLAQHF
>TRBV7-3|-|TRBJ1-5|-
TGTGCCAGCAGCGACCAGCCCCAGCATTTT
CASSDQPQHF
>TRBV9|-|TRBJ1-2|-
TGTGCCAGCAGCCCTAACGATGGCTACACCTTC
CASSPNDGYTF
>TRBV11-1|many|TRBJ2-6|-
TGTGCCAGCAGCTTCCGTGGGGGGCGAACCTCTGGGGCCAACGTCCTGACTTTC
CASSFRGGRTSGANVLTF
>TRBV4-1|-|TRBJ2-1|-
TGCGCCAGCAGCCAAGTAGGGCAGGGGAGGACCAATGAGCAGTTCTTC
CASSQVGQGRTNEQFF
>TRBV7-2|-|TRBJ1-1|TRBD1
TGTGCCAGCAGCTTTCCGGGAGGGGGCGCGTCCTACGTCTTT
CASSFPGGGASYVF
>TRBV19|once|TRBJ1-5|-
TGTGCCAGCAGCTCCCAGGGAGGGGAGCCCCAGCAGCATTTT
CASSSQGGEPQQHF
>TRBV7-9|-|TRBJ2-7|TRBD2
TGTGCCAGCAGCTTAGGAGGGCTAGCGGGGGGGCTAAGGGAGCAGTACTTC
CASSLGGLAGGLREQYF
>TRBV6-2/TRBV6-3|few|TRBJ1-1|-
TGTGCCAGCCTACAGGGTTCGCGGACTGAAGCTTTCTTT
CASLQGSRTEAFF
>TRBV9|-|TRBJ2-2|TRBD1
TGTGCCAGCAGCCCCCGGGACAGTAACTATGGCTACATGTTTTTT
CASSPRDSNYGYMFF
>TRBV29-1|-|TRBJ2-7|TRBD2
TGCAGCGCATACGGGCTAGCGGGAGGCCCGGACGAGCAGTACTTC
CSAYGLAGGPDEQYF